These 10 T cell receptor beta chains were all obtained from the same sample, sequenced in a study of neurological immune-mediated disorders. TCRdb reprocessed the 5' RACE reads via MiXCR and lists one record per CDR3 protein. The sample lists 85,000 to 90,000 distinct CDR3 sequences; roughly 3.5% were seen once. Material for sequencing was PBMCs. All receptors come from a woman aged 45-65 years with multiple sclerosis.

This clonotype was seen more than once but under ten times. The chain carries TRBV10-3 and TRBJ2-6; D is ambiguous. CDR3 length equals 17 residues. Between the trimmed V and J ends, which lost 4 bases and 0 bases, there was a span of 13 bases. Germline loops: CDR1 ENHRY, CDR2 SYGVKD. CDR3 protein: CAISVAQDPSGANVLTF. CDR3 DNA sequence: TGTGCCATCAGTGTGGCCCAGGACCCCTCTGGGGCCAACGTCCTGACTTTC.

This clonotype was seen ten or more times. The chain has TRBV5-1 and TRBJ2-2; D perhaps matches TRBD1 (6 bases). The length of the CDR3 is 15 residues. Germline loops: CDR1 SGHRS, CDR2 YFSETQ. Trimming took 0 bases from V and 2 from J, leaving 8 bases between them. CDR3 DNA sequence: TGCGCCAGCAGCTTGGGGGGGCGAAACACCGGGGAGCTGTTTTTT. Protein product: CASSLGGRNTGELFF.

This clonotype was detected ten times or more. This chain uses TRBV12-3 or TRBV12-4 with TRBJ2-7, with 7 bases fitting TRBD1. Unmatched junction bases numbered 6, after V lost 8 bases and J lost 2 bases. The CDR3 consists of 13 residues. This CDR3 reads CASGTVHTYEQYF. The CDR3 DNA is TGTGCCAGCGGGACAGTCCATACCTACGAGCAGTACTTC.

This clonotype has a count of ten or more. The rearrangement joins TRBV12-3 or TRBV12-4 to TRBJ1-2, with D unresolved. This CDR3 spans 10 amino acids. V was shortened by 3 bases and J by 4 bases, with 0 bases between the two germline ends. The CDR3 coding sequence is TGTGCCAGCAGTTTCTATGGCTACACCTTC. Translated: CASSFYGYTF.

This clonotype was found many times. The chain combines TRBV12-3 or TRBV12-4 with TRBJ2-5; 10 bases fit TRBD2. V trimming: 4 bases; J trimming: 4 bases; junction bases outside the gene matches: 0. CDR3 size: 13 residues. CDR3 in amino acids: CASSSSGGETQYF. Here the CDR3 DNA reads TGTGCCAGCAGTTCTAGCGGGGGAGAGACCCAGTACTTC.

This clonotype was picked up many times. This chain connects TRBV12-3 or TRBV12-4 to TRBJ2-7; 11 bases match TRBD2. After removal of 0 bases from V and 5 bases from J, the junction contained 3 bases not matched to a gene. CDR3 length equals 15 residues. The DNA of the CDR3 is TGTGCCAGCAGTTTAGCGCTAGCGGGGGGACACGAGCAGTACTTC. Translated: CASSLALAGGHEQYF.

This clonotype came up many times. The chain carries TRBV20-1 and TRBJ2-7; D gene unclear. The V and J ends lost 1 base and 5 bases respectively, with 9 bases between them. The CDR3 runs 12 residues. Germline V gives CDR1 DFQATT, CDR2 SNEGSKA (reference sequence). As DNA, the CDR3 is TGCAGTGCTAGAGGCGACTTCGACGAGCAGTACTTC. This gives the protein CSARGDFDEQYF.

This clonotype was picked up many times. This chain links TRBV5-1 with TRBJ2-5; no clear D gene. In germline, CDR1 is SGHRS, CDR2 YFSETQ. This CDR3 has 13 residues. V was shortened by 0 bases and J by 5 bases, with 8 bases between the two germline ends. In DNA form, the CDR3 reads TGCGCCAGCAGCTTGGGGAACCGGGAGACCCAGTACTTC. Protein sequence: CASSLGNRETQYF.

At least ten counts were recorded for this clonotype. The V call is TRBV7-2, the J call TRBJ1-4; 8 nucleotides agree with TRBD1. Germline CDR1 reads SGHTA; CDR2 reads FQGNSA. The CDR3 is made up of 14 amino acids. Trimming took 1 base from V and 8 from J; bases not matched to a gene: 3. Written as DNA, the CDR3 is TGTGCCAGCAGCTTAGGGACAGGGAGAGAAAAACTGTTTTTT. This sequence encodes CASSLGTGREKLFF.

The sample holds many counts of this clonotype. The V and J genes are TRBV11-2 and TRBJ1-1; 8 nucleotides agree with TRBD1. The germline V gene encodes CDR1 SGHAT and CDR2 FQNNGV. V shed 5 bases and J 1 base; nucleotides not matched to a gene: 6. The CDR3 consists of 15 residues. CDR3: CASSARQGWNTEAFF. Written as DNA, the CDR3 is TGTGCCAGCAGCGCCCGACAGGGGTGGAACACTGAAGCTTTCTTT.